This entry is about one T cell receptor beta chain. This clone was detected ten times or more. Which antigen it targets is not known. The input lacks base qualities; no much larger clone sits a single base away. The data belong to a study of blood T cell repertoires in COVID-19 (dated by TCRdb to about 2020). Background for the entire study: Samples covering the acute and convalescent phases of COVID-19 were provided by collaborators in the United States, Italy and Spain. Deeply sampled blood TCRbeta repertoires from subjects exposed to, actively infected with, or recovered from COVID-19 were included in the dataset. Where available, HLA class I and class II types were taken from metadata supplied by the sample provider and were not determined by assay-based typing. The prospective study material was composed of cDNA or gDNA derived from T cells, B-cell-depleted T cells, or PBMCs. The samples were drawn from the first 160 participants of the ongoing ImmuneRACE study and from 1,254 subjects provided by 6 global collaborators. A de-identified subject ID, COVID-19 status, age in years and sex were almost always included in the sample metadata. The repertoires were released in a freely available public database intended as a resource for research on the immune response to SARS-CoV-2. What the research found in general, with its limitations: The amount of clinical and demographic metadata varied by source and participant and was provided uncurated.

The collaborating institutions used their own protocols to collect whole blood in K2EDTA tubes. Collaborator samples were shipped for TCRbeta analysis as frozen whole blood, isolated PBMCs, or DNA extracted from either sample type. TCRbeta CDR3 regions were amplified from genomic DNA using the immunoSEQ Assay, a bias-controlled multiplex PCR. The study's processing was this. Nucleated cell counts per sample were estimated from amplification of reference gene primers within the assay. To quantify the absolute abundance of each unique TCRbeta CDR3 rearrangement, sequence reads were collapsed and filtered. For each sample, productive Simpson clonality was calculated as the square root of Simpson's diversity index across productive rearrangements. TCRdb mirrors the immuneACCESS table, restricted to in-frame sequences. Some clones are absent from its copies; in checked studies, under half trace to an unresolved V gene, and the reason for the others is unknown. V and J calls and clone size are copied from that table; D and trimming were computed from the DNA. The sample table shows 200,000 to 250,000 clones, and 70% to 90% are seen once. The top ten clonotypes cover roughly 13% of the sample.

From the cysteine up to the phenylalanine, the CDR3 has a length of 15 residues. Solely the CDR3 DNA is kept, with 45 bases framed from the first base. Trimming takes 0 bases from V and 4 bases from J, and the germline ends sit 12 bases apart. In the germline V gene, CDR1 corresponds to SGHTA and CDR2 to FQGNSA. This chain is built from TRBV7-2 and TRBJ1-2; TRBD1 is a possible D gene, resting on 6 matching bases. The specimen sequenced was peripheral blood. The sequence was collected from a human donor in a cohort sampled during active COVID-19. The nucleotide sequence is TGTGCCAGCAGCTTAGCGCGGGGGCTCGGCTATGGCTACACCTTC. Its coded protein is CASSLARGLGYGYTF.